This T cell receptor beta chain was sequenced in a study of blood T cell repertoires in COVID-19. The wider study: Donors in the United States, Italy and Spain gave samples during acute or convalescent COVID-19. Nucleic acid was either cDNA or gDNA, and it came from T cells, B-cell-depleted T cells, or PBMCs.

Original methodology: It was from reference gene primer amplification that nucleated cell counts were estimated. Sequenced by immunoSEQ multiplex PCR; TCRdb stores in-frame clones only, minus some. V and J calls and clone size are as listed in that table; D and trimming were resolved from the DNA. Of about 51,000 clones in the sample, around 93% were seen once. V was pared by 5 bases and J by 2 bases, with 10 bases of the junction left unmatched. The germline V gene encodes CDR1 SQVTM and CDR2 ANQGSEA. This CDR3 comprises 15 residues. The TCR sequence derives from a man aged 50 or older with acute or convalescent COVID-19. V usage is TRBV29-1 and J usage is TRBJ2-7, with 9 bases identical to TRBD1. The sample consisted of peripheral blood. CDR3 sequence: CSVFSRDRDPYEQYF. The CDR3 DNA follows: TGCAGCGTTTTTTCCAGGGACAGGGATCCCTACGAGCAGTACTTC.